These T cell receptor beta chains were read from a single sample in a study of CD8 T cells in ankylosing spondylitis. TCRdb re-derived calls from the 5' RACE reads in MiXCR, one entry per CDR3 protein. The profile covers a few hundred thousand distinct CDR3 sequences, with about 11% appearing a single time and roughly 6.8% taken by the ten largest. The sample comprised blood, either unsorted or a sorted T cell fraction (not recorded which). These receptors originate from a male donor with ankylosing spondylitis or in good health (not recorded which). The CDR3 runs from the conserved cysteine through the conserved F or W. A D gene is named only where the DNA matches it firmly. For some rows the clone size is stated as once, few or many, or as a class when expanded; others skip it.

j_gene: TRBJ2-1; d_gene: NA; abundance: many; v_gene: TRBV7-6; CDR3nt: TGTGCCAGCAGCTTAGGAAAGAGGGGTTATTACCCTAAAACCCACAATGAGCAGTTCTTC; CDR3aa: CASSLGKRGYYPKTHNEQFF
j_gene: TRBJ2-1; d_gene: TRBD2; abundance: NA; v_gene: TRBV2; CDR3nt: TGTCCCAGCAGGCGTAATAGCGGGGGGCAGAATGAGCAGTTCTTC; CDR3aa: CPSRRNSGGQNEQFF
j_gene: TRBJ1-1; d_gene: NA; abundance: NA; v_gene: TRBV7-8; CDR3nt: TGTGCCAGCAGCTTAATTTGGCGGCAACAAGCTTTCTTT; CDR3aa: CASSLIWRQQAFF
j_gene: TRBJ2-1; d_gene: TRBD2; abundance: many; v_gene: TRBV12-3/TRBV12-4; CDR3nt: TGTGCCAGCACCGAGGGGAGGGTAGCGGGCCGCAATGAGCAGTTCTTC; CDR3aa: CASTEGRVAGRNEQFF
j_gene: TRBJ1-1; d_gene: NA; abundance: few; v_gene: TRBV2; CDR3nt: TGTGCCAGCAGTGAGGAAGGGAGGATATCTGAAGCTTTCTTT; CDR3aa: CASSEEGRISEAFF
j_gene: TRBJ2-1; d_gene: NA; abundance: few; v_gene: TRBV7-2; CDR3nt: TGTGCCAGCAGCCCAGCGGCGGGGGAGCAGTTCTTC; CDR3aa: CASSPAAGEQFF
j_gene: TRBJ1-4; d_gene: NA; abundance: NA; v_gene: TRBV10-3; CDR3nt: TGTGCCATCAGTGAGAAGGGAAGTGGGGCGAGGGAACTGTTTTTT; CDR3aa: CAISEKGSGARELFF
j_gene: TRBJ2-1; d_gene: TRBD2; abundance: many; v_gene: TRBV3-1; CDR3nt: TGTGCCAGCAGCCGTACGGGACTAGCGGGGGACTTGAGGAATGAGCAGTTCTTC; CDR3aa: CASSRTGLAGDLRNEQFF
j_gene: TRBJ2-1; d_gene: NA; abundance: many; v_gene: TRBV12-3/TRBV12-4; CDR3nt: TGTGCCAGCAGTACCCTTCGGGGGACTGAGCAGTTCTTC; CDR3aa: CASSTLRGTEQFF
j_gene: TRBJ2-7; d_gene: TRBD1; abundance: few; v_gene: TRBV18; CDR3nt: TGTGCCAGCTCACCAACAGGGGCCTCCAACGAGCAGTACTTC; CDR3aa: CASSPTGASNEQYF
j_gene: TRBJ2-1; d_gene: TRBD2; abundance: many; v_gene: TRBV4-2; CDR3nt: TGTGCCAGCAGCCAAGAAGGCGGGGGCTCCTACAATGAGCAGTTCTTC; CDR3aa: CASSQEGGGSYNEQFF
j_gene: TRBJ2-7; d_gene: TRBD1; abundance: many; v_gene: TRBV5-1; CDR3nt: TGCGCCAGCAGCTCCGGGACAGGGCCCTACGAGCAGTACTTC; CDR3aa: CASSSGTGPYEQYF
j_gene: TRBJ2-7; d_gene: NA; abundance: many; v_gene: TRBV7-8; CDR3nt: TGTGCCACCCGGGGTGGGAGCTCCTACGAGCAGTACTTC; CDR3aa: CATRGGSSYEQYF
j_gene: TRBJ1-2; d_gene: NA; abundance: many; v_gene: TRBV11-2; CDR3nt: TGTGCCAGCAGCCCTCAAGGACAGAGAAATTATGGCTACACCTTC; CDR3aa: CASSPQGQRNYGYTF
j_gene: TRBJ1-1; d_gene: NA; abundance: many; v_gene: TRBV12-3/TRBV12-4; CDR3nt: TGTGCCAGCCGCTGGCGCACTGAAGCTTTCTTT; CDR3aa: CASRWRTEAFF
j_gene: TRBJ2-3; d_gene: TRBD2; abundance: many; v_gene: TRBV10-3; CDR3nt: TGTGCCATCAGTCCGGGACTAGACACAGATACGCAGTATTTT; CDR3aa: CAISPGLDTDTQYF
j_gene: TRBJ2-5; d_gene: TRBD1; abundance: many; v_gene: TRBV20-1; CDR3nt: TGCAGTGCTAGAGTGGTCTTCGCTACAGGGGGTAACCAAGAGACCCAGTACTTC; CDR3aa: CSARVVFATGGNQETQYF
j_gene: TRBJ1-1; d_gene: NA; abundance: many; v_gene: TRBV20-1; CDR3nt: TGCAGTGCTAGAGGGCTTACCATGAACACTGAAGCTTTCTTT; CDR3aa: CSARGLTMNTEAFF
j_gene: TRBJ2-5; d_gene: NA; abundance: few; v_gene: TRBV10-3; CDR3nt: TGTGCCATCAGTTCTACAGGAGCAGCCCAGTACTTC; CDR3aa: CAISSTGAAQYF
j_gene: TRBJ2-2; d_gene: NA; abundance: many; v_gene: TRBV5-1; CDR3nt: TGCGCCAGCAGCACCTGGACAGATAGCGGGGAGCTGTTTTTT; CDR3aa: CASSTWTDSGELFF
j_gene: TRBJ2-3; d_gene: TRBD2; abundance: many; v_gene: TRBV4-1; CDR3nt: TGCGCCAGCAGCCAGACCCTAGCGGACACAGATACGCAGTATTTT; CDR3aa: CASSQTLADTDTQYF
j_gene: TRBJ2-7; d_gene: NA; abundance: many; v_gene: TRBV28; CDR3nt: TGTGCCAGCAGGAATGGCGGAGCAAAGAACGAGCAGTACTTC; CDR3aa: CASRNGGAKNEQYF
j_gene: TRBJ2-4; d_gene: NA; abundance: many; v_gene: TRBV12-3/TRBV12-4; CDR3nt: TGTGCCACCAATGAGGGGAGATTATTAGCCAAAAACATTCAGTACTTC; CDR3aa: CATNEGRLLAKNIQYF
j_gene: TRBJ2-3; d_gene: NA; abundance: few; v_gene: TRBV2; CDR3nt: TGTGCCAGTCAAGACGTGGGATTCGAAAGCACAGATACGCAGTATTTT; CDR3aa: CASQDVGFESTDTQYF
j_gene: TRBJ2-3; d_gene: NA; abundance: many; v_gene: TRBV5-1; CDR3nt: TGCGCCAGCAGCAGCGGACAGATCACAGATACGCAGTATTTT; CDR3aa: CASSSGQITDTQYF
j_gene: TRBJ1-1; d_gene: NA; abundance: few; v_gene: TRBV12-3/TRBV12-4; CDR3nt: TGTGCCAGCAGTTTGTTGGGGCCCGAAGCTTTCTTT; CDR3aa: CASSLLGPEAFF
j_gene: TRBJ2-1; d_gene: NA; abundance: many; v_gene: TRBV25-1; CDR3nt: TGTGCCAGCACTAACCCGGGCGGGAATTCCTACAATGAGCAGTTCTTC; CDR3aa: CASTNPGGNSYNEQFF
j_gene: TRBJ2-2; d_gene: NA; abundance: many; v_gene: TRBV6-4; CDR3nt: TGTGCCAGCAGTCTTGGAGCGGACACCGGGGAGCTGTTTTTT; CDR3aa: CASSLGADTGELFF
j_gene: TRBJ2-7; d_gene: NA; abundance: many; v_gene: TRBV21-1; CDR3nt: TGTGCCAGCGAGGCCGCCGGGACTAGCTCCTACGAGCAGTACTTC; CDR3aa: CASEAAGTSSYEQYF
j_gene: TRBJ2-3; d_gene: TRBD2; abundance: many; v_gene: TRBV10-3; CDR3nt: TGTGCCATCAGTGAAGGGAGGGAGACAGATACGCAGTATTTT; CDR3aa: CAISEGRETDTQYF
j_gene: TRBJ2-3; d_gene: NA; abundance: NA; v_gene: TRBV28; CDR3nt: TGTGCCAGCAGTAGTAACCCGGCTACGCAGTATTTT; CDR3aa: CASSSNPATQYF
j_gene: TRBJ2-3; d_gene: NA; abundance: many; v_gene: TRBV20-1; CDR3nt: TGCAGTGCTGTTATGGGCGGCACAGATACGCAGTATTTT; CDR3aa: CSAVMGGTDTQYF
j_gene: TRBJ1-1; d_gene: NA; abundance: many; v_gene: TRBV6-1; CDR3nt: TGTGCCAGCAGTCCATTGGGGGGGGGCACTGAAGCTTTCTTT; CDR3aa: CASSPLGGGTEAFF
j_gene: TRBJ1-1; d_gene: NA; abundance: many; v_gene: TRBV20-1; CDR3nt: TGCAGTGCTAGAGGGACGGTGAACACTGAAGCTTTCTTT; CDR3aa: CSARGTVNTEAFF
j_gene: TRBJ2-3; d_gene: NA; abundance: many; v_gene: TRBV2; CDR3nt: TGTGCCAGCAGTGAAGGGGACCCCCGTTTTTATGCGCAGTATTTT; CDR3aa: CASSEGDPRFYAQYF
j_gene: TRBJ2-1; d_gene: TRBD2; abundance: many; v_gene: TRBV27; CDR3nt: TGTGCCAGCAGACTCGGGGGACTAGCGATTGATGAGCAGTTCTTC; CDR3aa: CASRLGGLAIDEQFF
j_gene: TRBJ1-1; d_gene: NA; abundance: many; v_gene: TRBV5-1; CDR3nt: TGCGCCAGCAGCCTAGGACACGTAAACATGAACACTGAAGCTTTCTTT; CDR3aa: CASSLGHVNMNTEAFF
j_gene: TRBJ1-4; d_gene: NA; abundance: many; v_gene: TRBV20-1; CDR3nt: TGCAGTGCCGGGAAACCGGGACGTACTAATGAAAAACTGTTTTTT; CDR3aa: CSAGKPGRTNEKLFF
j_gene: TRBJ2-1; d_gene: TRBD2; abundance: NA; v_gene: TRBV5-1; CDR3nt: TGCGCCAGCAGCTCGGGACTAGCGGGGGTATACAATGAGCAGTTCTTC; CDR3aa: CASSSGLAGVYNEQFF
j_gene: TRBJ1-3; d_gene: NA; abundance: few; v_gene: TRBV6-6; CDR3nt: TGTGCCAGCAGTTACTCGAGAGGCAGGGATTATGGAAACACCATATATTTT; CDR3aa: CASSYSRGRDYGNTIYF
j_gene: TRBJ2-7; d_gene: NA; abundance: many; v_gene: TRBV5-1; CDR3nt: TGCGCCAGCAGCCAAGCGGACAGCTTTGTCGAGCAGTACTTC; CDR3aa: CASSQADSFVEQYF